This TCR beta chain was recorded in a study of identical twins. MiXCR, run by TCRdb on the 5' RACE reads, gives a single entry per CDR3 protein. Of approximately 260,000 distinct CDR3 sequences listed, around 15% are singletons. Germline V lookup: CDR1 MNHEY, CDR2 SVGEGT. The V end lost 2 bases, the J end lost 1 base, and 11 bases lay between the germline ends. This CDR3 has 15 residues. Concerning this clonotype itself: What it binds is not known.

Healthy Caucasians alone served as donors. Study observations and caveats: Donors were not followed over many years; analysis was cross-sectional. An excess of low generation probability was shown by twin-shared out-of-frame alpha sequences.

Sample: memory (CD45RO+) T cells sorted from blood. This receptor was obtained from a woman younger than 30 in good health. The chain is built from TRBV6-2 or TRBV6-3 and TRBJ2-5, with D unclear. Here the CDR3 reads CASSYLARFQETQYF. Here the CDR3 DNA reads TGTGCCAGCAGTTACCTCGCGCGTTTCCAAGAGACCCAGTACTTC.